This TCR beta chain came from a study of blood T cell repertoires in COVID-19. This table comes from immunoSEQ multiplex PCR, and its TCRdb copy is limited to in-frame clones, with some not included. The sample has 120,000 or so clones, more than 75% seen once. Germline V gives CDR1 SGHKS, CDR2 YYEKEE (reference sequence). V was pared by 4 bases and J by 3 bases, with 4 bases of the junction left unmatched. There are 16 residues in the CDR3. V and J are TRBV5-5 and TRBJ2-3, with TRBD2 matching 14 bases. This TCR was recovered from a man between 50 and 59 years old with acute or convalescent COVID-19. The sample taken for sequencing was peripheral blood. The CDR3 sequence is CASSLGTSGSTDTQYF. Here the CDR3 DNA reads TGTGCCAGCAGCCTCGGGACTAGCGGGAGTACAGATACGCAGTATTTT.